Presented here are 21 T cell receptor beta chains from one specimen sequenced in a study of OX40 agonist ivuxolimab in advanced cancers. The protocol was immunoSEQ multiplex PCR, while the TCRdb copy is restricted to in-frame clones and leaves out a portion. The repertoire holds 43,000 or so clones, more than 75% seen once, with around 37% in the top ten. This specimen consisted of CD4+ or CD8+ T cells sorted from blood, obtained in a trial of the OX40 agonist ivuxolimab. The receptors originated from an adult with an advanced solid tumor such as melanoma, head and neck, liver or kidney cancer.

CDR3: CASSPRGGAYHATNEKLFF. As DNA, the CDR3 is TGTGCCAGTAGTCCCCGAGGAGGGGCGTATCATGCAACTAATGAAAAACTGTTTTTT. V is TRBV19 and J is TRBJ1-4, with D possibly TRBD1 on 5 matching bases. V was pared by 5 bases and J by 0 bases, with 22 bases between. Germline V gene lookup returns CDR1 LNHDA and CDR2 SQIVND (reference sequence). This CDR3 is built from 19 residues.

By sample fraction, this clone is medium-sized. The chain employs TRBV6-1 and TRBJ2-1; the D gene is possibly TRBD2 (7 bases). The CDR3 spans 17 residues. Germline V gives CDR1 MNHNS, CDR2 SASEGT. Trimming shortened V by 1 base and J by 9 bases, and 22 bases separated the two germline ends. The CDR3 DNA reads TGTGCCAGCAGTGAAGGGGTCTTCCGCGGCGGGGGCAGTGAGCAGTTCTTC. Residues: CASSEGVFRGGGSEQFF.

V gene TRBV4-1 combines with J gene TRBJ2-7; possible D gene TRBD1, 6 bases. The germline V and J ends were trimmed by 3 bases and 2 bases, with 14 bases remaining between them. The CDR3 totals 15 residues. Germline CDR1 reads MGHRA; CDR2 reads YSYEKL. CDR3 DNA: TGCGCCAGCAGCCAGTCCCGGGACATTACCTACGAGCAGTACTTC. Translating gives CASSQSRDITYEQYF.

Notes on this clone: One end of the junction varies from germline; a read error may be responsible. The V gene is TRBV27, the J gene TRBJ2-5, with TRBD2 as a possible D gene (5 bases). The CDR3 runs 12 residues. Looked up from germline, CDR1 is MNHEY and CDR2 is SMNVEV (reference sequence). CDR3 loop: CAGSFHAGTQYF. The CDR3 DNA sequence: TGTGCCGGCAGTTTTCACGCGGGGACCCAGTACTTC.

The rearrangement joins TRBV4-1 to TRBJ1-3, with D perhaps matching TRBD1 (6 bases). The CDR3 is 15 residues long. V shed 6 bases and J shed 0 bases, with 12 bases lying between them. Germline V gene lookup returns CDR1 MGHRA and CDR2 YSYEKL. The CDR3 DNA follows: TGCGCCAGCAGTCCACGACAGGTCTCTGGAAACACCATATATTTT. Its translation: CASSPRQVSGNTIYF.

The chain carries TRBV6-6 and TRBJ2-7; no clear D. There are 13 residues in the CDR3. CDR1 is MNHNY and CDR2 is SVGAGI in the germline V gene (reference sequence). V was clipped by 0 bases and J by 4 bases, with 7 bases between them. DNA of the CDR3: TGTGCCAGCAGTTACTCGATAAATTACGAGCAGTACTTC. It is translated as CASSYSINYEQYF.

This chain connects TRBV6-1 to TRBJ2-7, with D possibly TRBD1 on 7 matching bases. Germline CDR1 reads MNHNS; CDR2 reads SASEGT. Trimming removed 0 bases from V and 3 bases from J, with 12 bases in between. CDR3 length equals 15 residues. CDR3 DNA: TGTGCCAGCAGTGAAGCGCTTCAGGGGGGCTACGAGCAGTACTTC. Protein: CASSEALQGGYEQYF.

This rearrangement joins TRBV5-6 to TRBJ1-1; D is unclear. CDR1 and CDR2 from the germline V gene are SGHDT and YYEEEE. The CDR3 has 12 residues. Trimming took off 1 base at V and 8 bases at J, with 9 bases between the two ends. The CDR3 DNA is TGTGCCAGCAGCTTGAGGACGGGAGAAGCTTTCTTT. Translated, it gives CASSLRTGEAFF.

CDR3 amino acids: CASSEYQGTEAFF. The CDR3 DNA sequence: TGCGCCAGCAGTGAGTACCAGGGGACTGAAGCTTTCTTT. V usage is TRBV10-1 and J usage is TRBJ1-1, with a possible D match to TRBD1 (6 bases). Trimming left V 1 base short and J 5 bases short, with 8 bases between. The CDR3 totals 13 residues. Germline V lookup: CDR1 WNHNN, CDR2 SYGVQD (reference sequence).

The chain uses TRBV5-1 and TRBJ2-1; D is uncertain. This CDR3 is 14 amino acids long. Trimming stripped 1 base from V and 7 bases from J, with 12 bases between. Germline CDR1 SGHRS, CDR2 YFSETQ. CDR3 bases: TGCGCCAGCAGCTTGTCCCTGAGTGGGAATGAGCAGTTCTTC. Its translation: CASSLSLSGNEQFF. Using reference TRBV5-1 and TRBJ2-1 for the parts outside the CDR3, the full variable domain is KAGVTQTPRYLIKTRGQQVTLSCSPISGHRSVSWYQQTPGQGLQFLFEYFSETQRNKGNFPGRFSGRQFSNSRSEMNVSTLELGDSALYLCASSLSLSGNEQFFGPGTRLTVL.

This clone was found a few times. V is TRBV7-9 and J is TRBJ2-5; TRBD2 aligns across 15 bases. CDR1 and CDR2 from the germline V gene are SEHNR and FQNEAQ (reference sequence). The ends lost 5 bases at V and 5 bases at J; junction bases unmatched: 3. The CDR3 runs 15 residues. The CDR3 here is CASSPGLAGGETQYF. In nucleotides, the CDR3 is TGTGCCAGCAGCCCGGGACTAGCGGGAGGTGAGACCCAGTACTTC.

Points on this clone: Sequence at one end of the junction differs from germline and may be a read error. This chain connects TRBV6-4 to TRBJ2-7; perhaps TRBD2 as D (6 bases). Germline values: CDR1 MRHNA, CDR2 SNTAGT. The CDR3 is 14 amino acids. The CDR3 DNA reads TGTGCCAGCAGTTACTCAGGAGGGTTTGACGAGCAGTACTTC. Translated: CASSYSGGFDEQYF.

The chain recombines TRBV5-1 with TRBJ1-2; TRBD1 agrees at 9 bases. The CDR3 is 14 residues long. Unmatched junction bases numbered 9, after V lost 4 bases and J lost 8 bases. Germline lookup yields CDR1 SGHRS and CDR2 YFSETQ. The CDR3 loop is CASSGAGTGLGYTF. The CDR3, as DNA: TGCGCCAGCAGCGGAGCCGGGACAGGGCTCGGCTACACCTTC.

The table lists this clone with a count of one. The sample has other DNA sequences that encode this CDR3 too. J is TRBJ2-3 and V is TRBV18; D not resolved. The CDR3 loop spans 13 amino acids. The ends were cut back, 3 bases at V and 4 bases at J, with 8 bases in the middle. Germline V gives CDR1 KGHSH, CDR2 LQKENI. The DNA for the CDR3 is TGTGCCAGCTCACCGCCCTCGGCAGATACGCAGTATTTT. It is translated as CASSPPSADTQYF. Filled out from reference TRBV18 and TRBJ2-3, the complete variable domain reads NAGVMQNPRHLVRRRGQEARLRCSPMKGHSHVYWYRQLPEEGLKFMVYLQKENIIDESGMPKERFSAEFPKEGPSILRIQQVVRGDSAAYFCASSPPSADTQYFGPGTRLTVL.

The chain is built from TRBV2 and TRBJ2-7; TRBD1 or TRBD2 may be the D gene (5 bases each). This CDR3 is 13 amino acids long. Germline V CDR1 and CDR2: SNHLY, FYNNEI. Trimming left V 6 bases short and J 2 bases short, with 11 bases between. The CDR3 sequence: CASSPRDPYEQYF. Here the CDR3 DNA reads TGTGCCAGCAGCCCCCGGGACCCCTACGAGCAGTACTTC.

V and J are TRBV2 and TRBJ2-5; D not certain. The length of the CDR3 is 14 residues. Trimming shortened V by 3 bases and J by 1 base, and 9 bases separated the two germline ends. CDR1 and CDR2 (germline): SNHLY, FYNNEI. CDR3 protein: CASSDGPGQETQYF. In DNA form, the CDR3 reads TGTGCCAGCAGTGACGGGCCAGGCCAAGAGACCCAGTACTTC.

This clone was counted a single time. This chain connects TRBV5-1 to TRBJ1-3; possible D gene TRBD1, 6 bases. The V and J ends lost 3 bases and 0 bases respectively, with 7 bases between them. Germline V CDR1 and CDR2: SGHRS, YFSETQ. CDR3 length: 14 amino acids. Here the CDR3 reads CASSSDSSGNTIYF. CDR3 coding DNA: TGCGCCAGCAGCTCGGACAGCTCTGGAAACACCATATATTTT.

The V call is TRBV6-5, the J call TRBJ1-5; D unclear. The V and J ends lost 2 bases and 2 bases respectively, with 13 bases between them. CDR1 and CDR2 (germline): MNHEY, SVGAGI. The CDR3 contains 16 residues. The CDR3 nucleotides read TGTGCCAGCAGTTACCAAGGACCCTTCGGCAATCAGCCCCAGCATTTT. Its protein is CASSYQGPFGNQPQHF.

The chain joins TRBV11-3 to TRBJ2-7; D may be TRBD1 (5 bases). This CDR3 contains 13 residues. V was shortened by 6 bases and J by 4 bases, with 13 bases between the two germline ends. Germline V gene data show CDR1 as SGHNT and CDR2 as YENEEA. CDR3 sequence reads: CASRAIRVYEQYF. The CDR3 DNA sequence: TGTGCCAGCAGGGCTATCAGGGTTTACGAGCAGTACTTC.

This clone was found once. The chain joins TRBV28 to TRBJ1-1; the D gene is possibly TRBD1 (6 bases). Germline V gene sequence: CDR1 MDHEN, CDR2 SYDVKM. V lost 3 bases and J 4 bases, leaving 12 bases between the germline ends. The CDR3 is 14 amino acids. CDR3: CASSFNGGGTEAFF. CDR3 bases: TGTGCCAGCAGTTTTAATGGAGGGGGCACTGAAGCTTTCTTT.

The V call is TRBV6-1, the J call TRBJ1-6, with TRBD1 identical over 7 bases. Germline V gene data show CDR1 as MNHNS and CDR2 as SASEGT. Germline trimming cut 6 bases from V and 9 bases from J; bases unmatched to any gene: 5. This CDR3 is built from 13 residues. The CDR3 sequence: CASSRGVSSPLHF. The CDR3 DNA reads as TGTGCCAGCAGCAGGGGGGTTAGTTCACCCCTCCACTTT.